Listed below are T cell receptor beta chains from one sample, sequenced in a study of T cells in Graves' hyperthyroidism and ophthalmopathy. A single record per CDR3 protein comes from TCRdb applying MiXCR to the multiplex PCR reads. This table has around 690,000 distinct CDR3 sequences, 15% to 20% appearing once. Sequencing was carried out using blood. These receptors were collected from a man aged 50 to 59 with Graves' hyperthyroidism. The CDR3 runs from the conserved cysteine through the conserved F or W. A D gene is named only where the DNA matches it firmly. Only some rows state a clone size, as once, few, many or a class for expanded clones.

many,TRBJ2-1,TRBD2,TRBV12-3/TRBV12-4,TGTGCCAGCAGTTTATCAATAAGCGGGAGTATGAGTGAGCAGTTCTTC,CASSLSISGSMSEQFF
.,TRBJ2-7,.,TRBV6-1,TGTGCCAGCAGTTCCCCTCGTACCGAGCAGTACTTC,CASSSPRTEQYF
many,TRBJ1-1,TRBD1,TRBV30,TGTGCCTGGAGTGCCTTTACAGGGGCTGAAGCTTTCTTT,CAWSAFTGAEAFF
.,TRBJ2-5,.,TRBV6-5,TGTGCCAGCAGTTCCACTGGGGCGGGGCATAGGGGGGAGACCCAGTACTTC,CASSSTGAGHRGETQYF
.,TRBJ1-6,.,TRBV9,TGTGCCAGCAGCGTAGGATCGGGGGTTGGAAGTTCACCCCTCCACTTT,CASSVGSGVGSSPLHF
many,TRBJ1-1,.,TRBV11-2,TGTGCCAGCAGCTTATTTGGGAACACTGAAGCTTTCTTT,CASSLFGNTEAFF
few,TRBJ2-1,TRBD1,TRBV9,TGTGCCAGCAGCGTAGCTGAGGGGACAGGGGATGAGCAGTTCTTC,CASSVAEGTGDEQFF
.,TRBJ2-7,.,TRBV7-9,TGTGCCAGCAGCTTAGCGGCCGGACTAAACTACGAGCAGTACTTC,CASSLAAGLNYEQYF
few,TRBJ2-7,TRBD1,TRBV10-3,TGTGCCATTCTACCGGGACAGGGGGTCTGGGAGCAGTACTTC,CAILPGQGVWEQYF
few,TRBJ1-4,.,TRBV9,TGTGCCAGCAGCGTAGCTACGGGTCTCACCAGGGAAAAACTGTTTTTT,CASSVATGLTREKLFF
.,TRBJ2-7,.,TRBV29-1,TGCAGCGTTGCCTCTAGAGGGTCCTACGAGCAGTACTTC,CSVASRGSYEQYF
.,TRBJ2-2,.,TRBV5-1,TGCGCCAGCAGCCGCCCGGACTACAGCACCGGGGAGCTGTTTTTT,CASSRPDYSTGELFF
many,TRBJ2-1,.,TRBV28,TGTGCCAGCAGTTCTGGTGCGGGCATAGTCTACAATGAGCAGTTCTTC,CASSSGAGIVYNEQFF
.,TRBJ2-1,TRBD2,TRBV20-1,TGCAGTGCTAGAGTGGTCGGCGCGGGAGCATCCTACAATGAGCAGTTCTTC,CSARVVGAGASYNEQFF
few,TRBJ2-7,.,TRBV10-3,TGTGCCATCAGACAGACAGGGACTGTACGGGAGCAGTACTTC,CAIRQTGTVREQYF
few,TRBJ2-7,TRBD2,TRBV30,TGTGCCTGGAGTGTAGACCTCGGAGGCGGGAGTCGCCACGAGCAGTACTTC,CAWSVDLGGGSRHEQYF
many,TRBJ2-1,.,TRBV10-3,TGTGCCATCAGCGGACACGAGAGCTCCTACAATGAGCAGTTCTTC,CAISGHESSYNEQFF
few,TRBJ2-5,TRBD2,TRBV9,TGTGCCAGCAGTTGGAGTAGCGGGAGTGGTGAGACCCAGTACTTC,CASSWSSGSGETQYF
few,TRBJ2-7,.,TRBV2,TGTGCCAGCAGCCCCACCCTCCCTCTGGAGTCACCCTACGAGCAGTACTTC,CASSPTLPLESPYEQYF
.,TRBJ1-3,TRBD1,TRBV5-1,TGCACCAGCAGCAGGGGGCAAGGAAACACCATATATTTT,CTSSRGQGNTIYF
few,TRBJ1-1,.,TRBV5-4,TGTGCCAGCACCCGGGGAGGGCGGACGAACACTGAAGCTTTCTTT,CASTRGGRTNTEAFF
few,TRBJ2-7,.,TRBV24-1,TGTGCCACCAGCTCGGACATCTCCTACGAGCAGTACTTC,CATSSDISYEQYF
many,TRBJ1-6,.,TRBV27,TGTGCCAGCAGTTTATGGTCCCATGATTCACCCCTCCACTTT,CASSLWSHDSPLHF
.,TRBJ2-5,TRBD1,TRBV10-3,TGTGCCATCAGTGAGGACAGGGGGCTAAAGGAGACCCAGTACTTC,CAISEDRGLKETQYF
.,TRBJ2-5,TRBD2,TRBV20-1,TGCAGTGCGACACTAGCGGGGAGGGAGACCCAGTACTTC,CSATLAGRETQYF
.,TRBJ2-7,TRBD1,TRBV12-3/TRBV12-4,TGTGCCAGCACCACCAGGACTTTCAGGGACAGGGGGATCTACGAGCAGTACTTC,CASTTRTFRDRGIYEQYF
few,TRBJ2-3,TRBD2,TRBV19,TGTGCCAGTACCACGACTAGCGGGTTCCCCCTCGATACGCAGTATTTT,CASTTTSGFPLDTQYF
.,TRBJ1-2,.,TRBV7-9,TGTGCCAGCAGCTTAGCAGGGTCCGAGGGGAACTATGGCTACACCTTC,CASSLAGSEGNYGYTF
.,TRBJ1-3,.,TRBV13,TGTGCCAGCAGCTTAGGAACAGGTACACGCTCTGGAAACACCATATATTTT,CASSLGTGTRSGNTIYF
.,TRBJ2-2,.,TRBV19,TGTGCCAGTAGTATTATACGGGCCTTGAACACCGGGGAGCTGTTTTTT,CASSIIRALNTGELFF
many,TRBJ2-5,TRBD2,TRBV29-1,TGCAGCGTGAGGACTAGCGGGAGTCAAAAAGAGACCCAGTACTTC,CSVRTSGSQKETQYF
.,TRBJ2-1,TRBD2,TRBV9,TGTGCCAGCAGCATGGGACTAGCGGGAGTCCACAATGAGCAGTTCTTC,CASSMGLAGVHNEQFF
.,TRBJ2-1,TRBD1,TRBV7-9,TGTGCCAGCAGCTCGGACAGGGGGCTTGGTGAGCAGTTCTTC,CASSSDRGLGEQFF
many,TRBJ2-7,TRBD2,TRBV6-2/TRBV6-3,TGTGCCAGCAGTTACTTTCGAGCGGGAGGTCGTTTACCCTCCTACGAGCAGTACTTC,CASSYFRAGGRLPSYEQYF
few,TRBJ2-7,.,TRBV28,TGTGCCAGCAGTCCTTCCTCGGGGGGCGGCCACTACGAGCAGTACTTC,CASSPSSGGGHYEQYF
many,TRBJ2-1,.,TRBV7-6,TGTGCCAGCAGCCAAGGGGGACCAACCCGCTCCTACAATGAGCAGTTCTTC,CASSQGGPTRSYNEQFF
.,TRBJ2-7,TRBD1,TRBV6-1,TGTGCCAGCAGTGATTCCCGGGACAGGGTCTACGAGCAGTACTTC,CASSDSRDRVYEQYF
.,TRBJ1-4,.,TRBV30,TGTGCCTGGAGTTTGTTGCTGGGGGGTGAAAAACTGTTTTTT,CAWSLLLGGEKLFF
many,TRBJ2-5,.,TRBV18,TGTGCCAGCTCACCACCCACCTTAGAGACCCAGTACTTC,CASSPPTLETQYF
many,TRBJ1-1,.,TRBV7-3,TGTGCCAGCAGCTTAACTTCGGGGGCGAACACTGAAGCTTTCTTT,CASSLTSGANTEAFF
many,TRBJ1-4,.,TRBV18,TGTGCCAGCTCACCAGTCCCCACCGATGAAAAACTGTTTTTT,CASSPVPTDEKLFF
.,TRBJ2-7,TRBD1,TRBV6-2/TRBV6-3,TGTGCCAGCAATCTACGGACAGGGGATTCCTACGAGCAGTACTTC,CASNLRTGDSYEQYF
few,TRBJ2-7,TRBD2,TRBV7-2,TGTGCCAGCAGCTTAGTGATGAGCGGGATGGGCTCCTACGAGCAGTACTTC,CASSLVMSGMGSYEQYF
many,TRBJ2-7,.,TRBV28,TGTGCCAGCCAATCCTGGAAGGGCATCTCCGACGAGCAGTACTTC,CASQSWKGISDEQYF
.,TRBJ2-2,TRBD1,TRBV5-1,TGCGCCAGCAGCTTGGGGGACAGGGAAGACACCGGGGAGCTGTTTTTT,CASSLGDREDTGELFF
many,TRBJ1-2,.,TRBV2,TGTGCCAGCAGTGAACGGCCAAGCTATGGCTACACCTTC,CASSERPSYGYTF
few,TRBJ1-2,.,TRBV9,TGTGCCAGCAGCGTAGGGGGACACGGGAACTATGGCTACACCTTC,CASSVGGHGNYGYTF
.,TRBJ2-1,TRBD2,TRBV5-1,TGCGCCAGCAGCTTGGGCGTGGGACTAGCGGGAGTATCTGAGCAGTTCTTC,CASSLGVGLAGVSEQFF
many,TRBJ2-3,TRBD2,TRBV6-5,TGTGCCAGCAGTTACTCATTAGCGGGGGGCACAGATACGCAGTATTTT,CASSYSLAGGTDTQYF
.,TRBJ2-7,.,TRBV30,TGTGCCTGGGGCCGGAACGAGCAGTACTTC,CAWGRNEQYF
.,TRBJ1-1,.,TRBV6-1,TGTGCCAGCAGTCCCTTTGGGGCAGGGTTGGATACTGAAGCTTTCTTT,CASSPFGAGLDTEAFF
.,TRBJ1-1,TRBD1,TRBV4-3,TGCGCCAGCAGCCAGGCCGACAGGGTCACTGAAGCTTTCTTT,CASSQADRVTEAFF
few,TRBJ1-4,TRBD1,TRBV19,TGTGCCAGTAGTCCCGGACAGGGTGACGCAACTAATGAAAAACTGTTTTTT,CASSPGQGDATNEKLFF
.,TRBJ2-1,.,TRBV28,TGTGCCAGCAGCCCGCTAGACGCTGAGCAGTTCTTC,CASSPLDAEQFF
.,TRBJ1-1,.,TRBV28,TGTGCCAGCAGTTTCGTTGTTAGTGAAGCTTTCTTT,CASSFVVSEAFF
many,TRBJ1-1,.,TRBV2,TGTGCCGGGCGTATGGAGGAGAACACTGAAGCTTTCTTT,CAGRMEENTEAFF
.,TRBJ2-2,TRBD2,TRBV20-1,TGCAGTGCTAGAGATCGGGGACTAGCAGATGCCGGGGAGCTGTTTTTT,CSARDRGLADAGELFF
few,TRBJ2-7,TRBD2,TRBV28,TGTGCCGGCAGTCCGGGAGGGCCGAACATCTACGAGCAGTACTTC,CAGSPGGPNIYEQYF
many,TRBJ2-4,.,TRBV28,TGTGCCAGCAGTCCTGGGGGGTTCGAACTAGCCAAAAACATTCAGTACTTC,CASSPGGFELAKNIQYF